This TCR beta chain derives from a study of blood T cell repertoires in COVID-19. Before being deemed recovered, Cohort 3 donors had two negative PCRs, clearance, or symptom resolution. Profiling relied on immunoSEQ multiplex PCR, and the TCRdb table lists in-frame clones only, not all of them. The sample shows around 62,000 clones, 88% of them seen only once. V was clipped by 2 bases and J by 3 bases; unmatched bases: 9. Germline values: CDR1 MNHEY, CDR2 SVGAGI. This CDR3 has 16 residues. This chain connects TRBV6-5 to TRBJ1-2; TRBD1 agrees at 7 bases. This receptor was identified in a middle-aged woman who had recovered from COVID-19. The sequencing input was PBMCs or T cells enriched from blood (not recorded which). For the CDR3, the DNA is TGTGCCAGCAGTTACACTCGTTCCCAGGGGGACTATGGCTACACCTTC. Translated: CASSYTRSQGDYGYTF.